The next 13 T cell receptor beta chains were all read from a single sample in a study of blood T cell repertoires in COVID-19. Clones were read by immunoSEQ multiplex PCR, and TCRdb kept only the in-frame ones, dropping some. The sample records about 190,000 clones, 70% to 90% being singletons. The specimen was peripheral blood. These receptors all come from a young man with acute or convalescent COVID-19.

The V gene is TRBV7-8, the J gene TRBJ1-5; 7 bases are shared with TRBD1. The V gene end was trimmed by 2 bases and the J gene end by 2 bases; junction bases not matched to a gene: 12. The length of the CDR3 is 18 residues. The germline gives CDR1 SGHVS, CDR2 FQNEAQ. CDR3 in amino acids: CASSLQSITGVGNQPQHF. The CDR3 nucleotides read TGTGCCAGCAGCTTACAATCTATTACAGGGGTCGGCAATCAGCCCCAGCATTTT.

The chain combines TRBV5-6 with TRBJ2-3; D is perhaps TRBD2 (7 bases). Germline V gives CDR1 SGHDT, CDR2 YYEEEE. This CDR3 spans 16 amino acids. The V end lost 3 bases, the J end lost 6 bases, and 20 bases lay between the germline ends. CDR3 residues: CASSWRRGLSGDTQYF. CDR3 in DNA: TGTGCCAGCAGCTGGCGGCGGGGGCTTTCAGGCGATACGCAGTATTTT.

The rearrangement joins TRBV6-5 to TRBJ1-5; perhaps TRBD1 as D (5 bases). CDR1 MNHEY and CDR2 SVGAGI come from the germline V gene. The ends were cut back, 2 bases at V and 7 bases at J, with 15 bases in the middle. CDR3 length: 15 amino acids. In nucleotides, the CDR3 is TGTGCCAGCAGTTACCGACAGACCGCCGGACAGCCCCAGCATTTT. Its translation: CASSYRQTAGQPQHF.

This chain links TRBV6-6 with TRBJ1-1, with D possibly TRBD1 on 5 matching bases. This CDR3 comprises 12 residues. The germline CDR1 and CDR2 sequences are MNHNY and SVGAGI (reference sequence). V was cut by 6 bases and J by 6 bases, with 11 bases left in between. The DNA of the CDR3 is TGTGCCAGCAGGTTTGGGGGGGCTGAAGCTTTCTTT. Its protein product is CASRFGGAEAFF.

The V call is TRBV24-1, the J call TRBJ2-2, with D maybe TRBD2 (7 bases). CDR3 length equals 14 residues. Trimming pared 9 bases from V and 6 bases from J, leaving 16 bases between. Germline CDR1 and CDR2: KGHDR and SFDVKD. CDR3: CATGGGLSPGELFF. CDR3 coding DNA: TGTGCCACCGGGGGGGGCCTATCCCCCGGGGAGCTGTTTTTT.

The V and J genes are TRBV18 and TRBJ1-1; no clear D. The germline gives CDR1 KGHSH, CDR2 LQKENI. CDR3 length equals 13 residues. Deletions cut 3 bases from V and 4 bases from J, with 9 bases between. CDR3 loop: CASSPAEGTEAFF. The CDR3 DNA is TGTGCCAGCTCACCTGCCGAGGGCACTGAAGCTTTCTTT.

The chain links TRBV15 to TRBJ2-5; the D gene is possibly TRBD2 (6 bases). CDR1 is LNHNV, CDR2 YYDKDF, per germline (reference sequence). The CDR3 runs to 15 residues. Trimming cost V 2 bases and J 5 bases, with 15 bases left between them. The CDR3 DNA sequence: TGTGCCACCAGCAGAAATAGGGGAGGACTCGAGACCCAGTACTTC. Amino acid sequence: CATSRNRGGLETQYF.

V gene TRBV28 combines with J gene TRBJ2-3; 10 bases line up with TRBD2. CDR1 is MDHEN, CDR2 SYDVKM, per germline. This CDR3 region has 13 residues. The V and J ends lost 8 bases and 3 bases, in that order; junction bases with no gene match: 2. CDR3 region: CASRTSGTDTQYF. The CDR3 DNA follows: TGTGCCAGCCGGACTAGCGGTACAGATACGCAGTATTTT. Looking up the rest from reference TRBV28 and TRBJ2-3 gives the full variable domain: DVKVTQSSRYLVKRTGEKVFLECVQDMDHENMFWYRQDPGLGLRLIYFSYDVKMKEKGDIPEGYSVSREKKERFSLILESASTNQTSMYLCASRTSGTDTQYFGPGTRLTVL.

The chain recombines TRBV6-6 with TRBJ2-7; 8 bases are shared with TRBD1. This CDR3 region has 13 residues. Unmatched junction bases numbered 11, after V lost 10 bases and J lost 6 bases. Germline CDR1 reads MNHNY; CDR2 reads SVGAGI (reference sequence). The CDR3 nucleotides are TGTGCCATTTCGGACAGGGATTCGTCCGAGCAGTACTTC. Amino acid sequence: CAISDRDSSEQYF.

The rearrangement links TRBV9 to TRBJ1-1; D remains ambiguous. This CDR3 spans 15 amino acids. Looked up from germline, CDR1 is SGDLS and CDR2 is YYNGEE. Trimming shortened V by 0 bases and J by 1 base, and 10 bases separated the two germline ends. The CDR3 loop is CASSVGGSSNTEAFF. The CDR3 DNA is TGTGCCAGCAGCGTAGGTGGCAGTTCGAACACTGAAGCTTTCTTT.

The rearrangement joins TRBV28 to TRBJ1-2; TRBD1 agrees at 9 bases. The junction had 6 bases not matched to a gene; V was cut back by 5 bases and J by 14 bases. Germline V gene lookup returns CDR1 MDHEN and CDR2 SYDVKM. The CDR3 has 11 amino acids. CDR3 bases: TGTGCCAGCAGTCTCCGGGACAGGGTGACCTTC. Translated, it gives CASSLRDRVTF.

V is TRBV27 and J is TRBJ2-1; possible D gene TRBD2, 6 bases. Germline CDR1 reads MNHEY; CDR2 reads SMNVEV (reference sequence). With 5 bases removed from V and 8 bases from J, the gap between germline ends came to 13 bases. The CDR3 sequence is 13 residues long. Written as DNA, the CDR3 is TGTGCCAGCAGTGATACGGGGGTCGATGAGCAGTTCTTC. Translated, it gives CASSDTGVDEQFF.

The gene calls are TRBV15 and TRBJ1-1, with D tentatively TRBD1 (6 bases). Trimming removed 1 base from V and 0 bases from J, with 9 bases in between. The CDR3 extends over 15 amino acids. Germline CDR1 reads LNHNV; CDR2 reads YYDKDF (reference sequence). CDR3 nucleotide sequence: TGTGCCACCAGCAGAGGTGGACAGATGAACACTGAAGCTTTCTTT. This gives the protein CATSRGGQMNTEAFF.